This T cell receptor beta chain was retrieved from a study of T cells after yellow fever vaccination. This CDR3 has 14 residues. V lost 3 bases and J lost 2, with 7 bases in between. Germline-derived CDR1 and CDR2 are LNHDA and SQIVND (reference sequence). TCRdb redid the calling of the 5' RACE reads with MiXCR, one entry per CDR3 protein. This sample has about 360,000 distinct CDR3 sequences; approximately 5.7% occur once, and the top ten carry roughly 15%. This clonotype was counted ten times or more. The chain carries TRBV19 and TRBJ2-2, with no clear D. The TCR comes from a man aged 25-40 years who received the YFV17D yellow fever vaccine. This sample comprised PBMCs, obtained 5 days after the yellow fever booster vaccination. The CDR3 DNA is TGTGCCAGTAGTATTGAACTTAACACCGGGGAGCTGTTTTTT. It translates to CASSIELNTGELFF. The variable domain in full, completed from reference TRBV19 and TRBJ2-2, reads DGGITQSPKYLFRKEGQNVTLSCEQNLNHDAMYWYRQDPGQGLRLIYYSQIVNDFQKGDIAEGYSVSREKKESFPLTVTSAQKNPTAFYLCASSIELNTGELFFGEGSRLTVL.